Reported below is one T cell receptor beta chain. Its target is unknown. The data were obtained in a study of CD8 T cells in ankylosing spondylitis. V was clipped by 8 bases and J by 4 bases; unmatched bases: 3. The CDR3 is 13 amino acids. The germline gives CDR1 SEHNR, CDR2 FQNEAQ (reference sequence). TCRdb itself ran the 5' RACE reads through MiXCR, one entry per CDR3 protein. The sample shows approximately 300,000 distinct CDR3 sequences, 7.5% to 9% of them seen only once. Whole-study results and caveats: There was a TCR beta motif, made of eight highly homologous variants, that appeared characteristic of ankylosing spondylitis blood.

The source of this sequence is a male donor with ankylosing spondylitis. The chain uses TRBV7-9 and TRBJ2-1; 9 nucleotides match TRBD2. Input material: blood, either unsorted or a sorted T cell fraction (not recorded which). CDR3: CASPSGKYNEQFF. DNA of the CDR3: TGTGCCAGCCCTAGCGGGAAATACAATGAGCAGTTCTTC.